This record looks at one T cell receptor beta chain sequence and its context. Its cognate antigen has yet to be identified. No much larger clonotype is one base removed from it; base qualities were not supplied. The data belong to a study of blood T cell repertoires in COVID-19 (dated by TCRdb to 2019 to 2021). In terms of the full investigation: Samples covering the acute and convalescent phases of COVID-19 were provided by collaborators in the United States, Italy and Spain. The material from the prospective study consisted of cDNA or gDNA derived from T cells, B-cell-depleted T cells, or PBMCs. Subjects who had been exposed to COVID-19, were actively infected with it, or had recovered from it provided the deeply sampled blood TCRbeta repertoires that made up the dataset. A freely available public database, intended as a resource for researchers studying the immune response to SARS-CoV-2, is where the repertoires were released. The samples were drawn from two sources: the first 160 participants of the ongoing ImmuneRACE study, and fewer than 1,500 subjects contributed by 6 global collaborators. Sample metadata almost always included a de-identified subject ID, COVID-19 status, age in years and sex. Where available, HLA class I and class II types were obtained from metadata supplied by the sample provider rather than from assay-based typing.

Collaborating institutions collected whole blood in K2EDTA tubes following their own protocols. Collaborator samples were shipped for TCRbeta analysis as frozen whole blood, isolated PBMCs, or DNA extracted from either sample type. TCRbeta CDR3 regions were amplified from genomic DNA by means of the immunoSEQ Assay, a bias-controlled multiplex PCR. Per the authors' processing: Nucleated cell counts per sample were estimated from amplification of reference gene primers within the assay. To quantify the absolute abundance of each unique TCRbeta CDR3 rearrangement, sequence reads were collapsed and filtered. Productive Simpson clonality was computed per sample as the square root of Simpson's diversity index over productive rearrangements. TCRdb's version of the immuneACCESS table is confined to in-frame rearrangements and falls short of the full clone set. An unresolved V gene accounts for under half of the shortfall where checked; the remainder is of unknown origin. That table supplies the V and J calls and clone size; D and trimming were determined from the DNA. The sample yields about 140,000 clones; around 80% were counted once. Roughly 3.5% of the sample is in the top ten clones.

The study at large found these results: The amount of clinical and demographic metadata varied by source and participant and was provided uncurated.

This receptor was obtained from a man aged 60 to 69 with acute or convalescent COVID-19. The sequenced material came from peripheral blood.

The CDR3 sequence is CASSSGTGGNQPQHF. The base sequence is TGTGCCAGCAGCTCCGGGACAGGGGGGAACCAGCCCCAGCATTTT. The sequence is built from TRBV7-9 and TRBJ1-5; a stretch of 11 junction bases matches TRBD1. The germline V gene encodes CDR1 SEHNR and CDR2 FQNEAQ (reference sequence). V trim: 4 bases; J trim: 7 bases; unmatched bases: 6. CDR3 length: 15 amino acids, cysteine to phenylalanine. The retained sequence is limited to the CDR3, 45 bases, with the frame set at the first base. The CDR3 plus the reference TRBV7-9 and TRBJ1-5 genes for the other parts give the full variable domain: DTGVSQNPRHKITKRGQNVTFRCDPISEHNRLYWYRQTLGQGPEFLTYFQNEAQLEKSRLLSDRFSAERPKGSFSTLEIQRTEQGDSAMYLCASSSGTGGNQPQHFGDGTRLSIL.